This TCR beta chain derives from a study of CD8 T cells in ankylosing spondylitis. MiXCR was run by TCRdb on the 5' RACE reads, yielding one entry per CDR3 protein. Among around 300,000 distinct CDR3 sequences, roughly 20% were seen once, and the ten largest hold roughly 3.4%. The V end was cut by 3 bases, the J end by 3 bases, with 9 bases between. Germline CDR1 and CDR2: WSHSY and SAAADI. This CDR3 has 14 amino acids. This clonotype showed up just a few times. The chain employs TRBV10-2 and TRBJ1-5; D perhaps matches TRBD1 (5 bases). The source is a female donor with ankylosing spondylitis or in good health (not recorded which). The specimen was blood, either unsorted or a sorted T cell fraction (not recorded which). CDR3 amino acids: CASSEMDNNQPQHF. CDR3 bases: TGCGCCAGCAGTGAAATGGACAACAATCAGCCCCAGCATTTT.